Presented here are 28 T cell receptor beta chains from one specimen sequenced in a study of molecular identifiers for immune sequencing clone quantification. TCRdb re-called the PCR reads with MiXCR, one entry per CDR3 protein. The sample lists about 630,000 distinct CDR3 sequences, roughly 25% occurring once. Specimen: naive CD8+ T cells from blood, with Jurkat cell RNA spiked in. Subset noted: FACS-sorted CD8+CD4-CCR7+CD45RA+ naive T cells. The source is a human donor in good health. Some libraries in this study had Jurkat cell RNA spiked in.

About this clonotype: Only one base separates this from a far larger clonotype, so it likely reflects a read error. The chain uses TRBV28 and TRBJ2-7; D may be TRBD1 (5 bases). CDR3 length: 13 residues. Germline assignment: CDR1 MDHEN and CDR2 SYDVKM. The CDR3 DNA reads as TGTGCCGGCAGTTTAGACAGTACCTACGAGCAGTACTTC. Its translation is CAGSLDSTYEQYF.

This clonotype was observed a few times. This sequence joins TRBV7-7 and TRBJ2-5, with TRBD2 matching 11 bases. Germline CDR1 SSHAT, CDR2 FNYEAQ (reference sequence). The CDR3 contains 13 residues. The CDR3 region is CASSGRDSETQYF. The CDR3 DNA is TGTGCTAGTAGCGGGAGGGACTCGGAGACCCAGTACTTC.

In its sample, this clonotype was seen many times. CDR3 in DNA: TGCGCCAGCAGCCAAGTAATAGCGGGGGGGATGGATACGCAGTATTTT. It is translated as CASSQVIAGGMDTQYF. This chain uses TRBV4-1 with TRBJ2-3; 11 bases align to TRBD2. Germline V gene lookup returns CDR1 MGHRA and CDR2 YSYEKL. The CDR3 totals 16 residues. V shed 1 base and J 6 bases; nucleotides not matched to a gene: 6.

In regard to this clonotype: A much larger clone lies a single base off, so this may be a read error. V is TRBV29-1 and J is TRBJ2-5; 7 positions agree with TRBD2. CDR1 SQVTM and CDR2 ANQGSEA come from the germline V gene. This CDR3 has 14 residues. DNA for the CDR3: TGCAGCTTGTTGGTTCCTAGCGGACAAGAGGCCCAGTACTTC. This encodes CSLLVPSGQEAQYF. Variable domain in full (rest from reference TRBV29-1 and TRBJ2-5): SAVISQKPSRDICQRGTSLTIQCQVDSQVTMMFWYRQQPGQSLTLIATANQGSEATYESGFVIDKFPISRPNLTFSTLTVSNMSPEDSSIYLCSLLVPSGQEAQYFGPGTRLLVL.

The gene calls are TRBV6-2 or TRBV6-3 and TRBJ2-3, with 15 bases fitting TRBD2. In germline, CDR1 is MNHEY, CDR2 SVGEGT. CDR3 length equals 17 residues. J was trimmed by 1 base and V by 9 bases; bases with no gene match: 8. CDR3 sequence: CASWGTSGGPRTDTQYF. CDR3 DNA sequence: TGTGCCAGTTGGGGGACTAGCGGGGGGCCCCGCACAGATACGCAGTATTTT.

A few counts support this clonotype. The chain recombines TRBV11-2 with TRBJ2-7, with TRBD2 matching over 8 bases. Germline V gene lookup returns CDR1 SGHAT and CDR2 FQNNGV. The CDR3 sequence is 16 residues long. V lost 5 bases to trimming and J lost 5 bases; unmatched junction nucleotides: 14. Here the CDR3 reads CASSPPLGREANEQYF. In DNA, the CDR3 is TGTGCCAGCAGCCCCCCCCTGGGGCGGGAGGCAAACGAGCAGTACTTC. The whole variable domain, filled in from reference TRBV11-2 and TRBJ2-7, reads EAGVAQSPRYKIIEKRQSVAFWCNPISGHATLYWYQQILGQGPKLLIQFQNNGVVDDSQLPKDRFSAERLKGVDSTLKIQPAKLEDSAVYLCASSPPLGREANEQYFGPGTRLTVT.

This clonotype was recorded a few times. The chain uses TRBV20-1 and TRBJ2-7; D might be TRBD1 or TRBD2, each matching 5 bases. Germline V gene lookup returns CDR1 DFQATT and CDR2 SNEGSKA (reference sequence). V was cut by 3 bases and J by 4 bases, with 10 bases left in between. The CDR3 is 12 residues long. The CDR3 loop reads CSASRDGYEQYF. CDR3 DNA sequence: TGCAGTGCTAGCCGGGACGGATACGAGCAGTACTTC.

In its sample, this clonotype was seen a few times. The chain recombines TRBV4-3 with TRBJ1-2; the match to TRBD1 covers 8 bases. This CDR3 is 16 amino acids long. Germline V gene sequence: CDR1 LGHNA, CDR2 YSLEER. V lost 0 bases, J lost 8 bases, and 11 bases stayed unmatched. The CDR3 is CASSQDFDRGKGGYTF. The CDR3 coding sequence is TGCGCCAGCAGCCAAGATTTCGACAGGGGAAAAGGGGGCTACACCTTC.

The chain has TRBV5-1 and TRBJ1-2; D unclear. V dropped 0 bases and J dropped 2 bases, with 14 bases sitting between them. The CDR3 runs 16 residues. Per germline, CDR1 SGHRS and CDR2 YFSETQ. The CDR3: CASSLAAESGNYGYTF. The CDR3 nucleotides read TGCGCCAGCAGCTTGGCCGCGGAATCAGGAAACTATGGCTACACCTTC.

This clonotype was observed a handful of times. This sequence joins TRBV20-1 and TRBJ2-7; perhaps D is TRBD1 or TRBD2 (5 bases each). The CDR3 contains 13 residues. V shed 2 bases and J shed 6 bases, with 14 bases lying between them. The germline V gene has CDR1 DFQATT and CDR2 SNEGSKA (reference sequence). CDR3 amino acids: CSARNRDGGEQYF. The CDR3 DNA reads TGCAGTGCTAGAAACCGGGACGGTGGCGAGCAGTACTTC.

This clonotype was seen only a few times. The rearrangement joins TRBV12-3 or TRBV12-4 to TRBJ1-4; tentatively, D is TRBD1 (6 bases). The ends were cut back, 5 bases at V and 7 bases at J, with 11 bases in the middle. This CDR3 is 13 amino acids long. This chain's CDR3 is CASSPEGGEKLFF. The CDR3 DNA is TGTGCCAGCAGTCCCGAAGGGGGTGAAAAACTGTTTTTT.

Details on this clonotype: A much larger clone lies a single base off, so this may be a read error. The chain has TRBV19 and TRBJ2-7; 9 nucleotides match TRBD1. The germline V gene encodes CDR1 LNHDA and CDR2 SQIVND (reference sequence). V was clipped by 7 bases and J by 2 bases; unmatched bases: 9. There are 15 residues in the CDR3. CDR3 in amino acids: CASNPGTGLPYEQYF. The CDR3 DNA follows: TGTGCCAGTAATCCTGGGACAGGGCTGCCCTACGAGCAGTACTTC.

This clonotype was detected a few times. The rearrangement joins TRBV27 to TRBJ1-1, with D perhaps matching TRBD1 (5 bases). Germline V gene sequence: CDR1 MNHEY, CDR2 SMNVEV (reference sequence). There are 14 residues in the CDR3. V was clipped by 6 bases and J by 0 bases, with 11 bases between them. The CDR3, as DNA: TGTGCCAGCAGACCAACAGGACTGAACACTGAAGCTTTCTTT. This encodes CASRPTGLNTEAFF.

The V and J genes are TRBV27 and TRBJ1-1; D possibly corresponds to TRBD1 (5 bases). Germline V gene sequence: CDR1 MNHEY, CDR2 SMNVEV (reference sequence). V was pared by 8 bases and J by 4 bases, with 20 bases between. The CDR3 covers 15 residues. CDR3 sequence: CASGSWGGRGTEAFF. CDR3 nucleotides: TGTGCCAGCGGATCATGGGGAGGGAGGGGCACTGAAGCTTTCTTT.

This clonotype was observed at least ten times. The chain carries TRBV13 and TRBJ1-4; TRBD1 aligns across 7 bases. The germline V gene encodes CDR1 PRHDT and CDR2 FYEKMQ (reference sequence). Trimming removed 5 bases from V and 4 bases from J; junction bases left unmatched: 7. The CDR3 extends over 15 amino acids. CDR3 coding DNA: TGTGCCAGCAGCCTATCAGGGGGGCTTAATGAAAAACTGTTTTTT. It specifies CASSLSGGLNEKLFF.

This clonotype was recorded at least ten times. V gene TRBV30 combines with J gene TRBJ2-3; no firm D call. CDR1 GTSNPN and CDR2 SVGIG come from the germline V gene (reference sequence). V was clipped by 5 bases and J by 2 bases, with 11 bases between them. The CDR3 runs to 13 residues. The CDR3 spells CAWVDPVTDTQYF. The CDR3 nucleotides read TGTGCCTGGGTAGACCCAGTCACAGATACGCAGTATTTT.

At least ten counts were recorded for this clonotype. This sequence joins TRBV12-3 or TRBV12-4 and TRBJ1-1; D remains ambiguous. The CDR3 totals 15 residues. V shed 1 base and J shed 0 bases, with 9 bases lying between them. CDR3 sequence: CASSLEAVMNTEAFF. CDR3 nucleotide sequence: TGTGCCAGCAGTTTAGAGGCCGTCATGAACACTGAAGCTTTCTTT.

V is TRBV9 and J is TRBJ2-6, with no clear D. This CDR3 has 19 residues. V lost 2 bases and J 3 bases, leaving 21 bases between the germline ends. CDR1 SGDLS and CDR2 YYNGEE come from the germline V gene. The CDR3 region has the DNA TGTGCCAGCAGCGTCAATTCCGGGCCCTTGGAAGGTGGGGCCAACGTCCTGACTTTC. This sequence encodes CASSVNSGPLEGGANVLTF.

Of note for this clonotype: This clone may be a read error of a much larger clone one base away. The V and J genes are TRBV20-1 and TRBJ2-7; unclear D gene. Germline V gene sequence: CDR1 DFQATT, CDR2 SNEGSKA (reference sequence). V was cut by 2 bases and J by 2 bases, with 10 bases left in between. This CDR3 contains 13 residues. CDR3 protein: CSARSRLPYEQYF. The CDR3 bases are TGCAGTGCTAGATCCAGGCTTCCCTACGAGCAGTACTTC.

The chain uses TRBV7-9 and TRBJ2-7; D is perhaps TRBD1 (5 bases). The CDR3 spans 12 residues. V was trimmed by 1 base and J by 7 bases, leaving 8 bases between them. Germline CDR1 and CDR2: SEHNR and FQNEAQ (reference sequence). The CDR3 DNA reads TGTGCCAGCAGCTTAGTTGGGGCAGAGCAGTACTTC. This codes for CASSLVGAEQYF.

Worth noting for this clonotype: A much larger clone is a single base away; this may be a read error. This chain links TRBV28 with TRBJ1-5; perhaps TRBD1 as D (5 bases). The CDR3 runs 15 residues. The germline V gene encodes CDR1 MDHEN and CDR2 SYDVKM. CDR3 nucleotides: TGTGCCAGCAGTGGAAAAGACAGCGGCAATCAGCCCCTGCATTTT. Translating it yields CASSGKDSGNQPLHF.

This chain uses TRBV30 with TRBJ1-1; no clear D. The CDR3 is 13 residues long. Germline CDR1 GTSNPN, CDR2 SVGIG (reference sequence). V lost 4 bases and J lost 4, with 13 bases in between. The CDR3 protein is CAWNWVESTEAFF. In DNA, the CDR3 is TGTGCCTGGAATTGGGTTGAGAGCACTGAAGCTTTCTTT.

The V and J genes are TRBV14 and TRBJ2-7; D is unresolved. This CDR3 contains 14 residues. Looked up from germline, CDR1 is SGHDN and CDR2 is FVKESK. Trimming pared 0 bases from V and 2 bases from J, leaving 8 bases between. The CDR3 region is CASSQDELAYEQYF. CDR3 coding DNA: TGTGCCAGCAGCCAAGATGAATTGGCCTACGAGCAGTACTTC.

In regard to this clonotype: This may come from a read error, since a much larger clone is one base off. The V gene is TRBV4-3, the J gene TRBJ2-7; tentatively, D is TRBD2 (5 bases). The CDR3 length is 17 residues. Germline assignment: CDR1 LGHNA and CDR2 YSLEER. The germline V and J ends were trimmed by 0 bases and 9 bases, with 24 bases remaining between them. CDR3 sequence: CASSQDRRFSGGGAQYF. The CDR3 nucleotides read TGCGCCAGCAGCCAAGATCGGAGGTTCAGCGGCGGCGGCGCGCAGTACTTC.

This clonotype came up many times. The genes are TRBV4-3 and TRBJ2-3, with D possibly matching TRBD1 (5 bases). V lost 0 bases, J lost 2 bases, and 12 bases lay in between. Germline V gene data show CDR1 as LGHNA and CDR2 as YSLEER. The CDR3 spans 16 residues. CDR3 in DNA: TGCGCCAGCAGCCAAGACGCGCAGGGAACCACAGATACGCAGTATTTT. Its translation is CASSQDAQGTTDTQYF.

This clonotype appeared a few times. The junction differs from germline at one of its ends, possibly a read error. The CDR3 region has the DNA TGCGCCAGCAGTCAAGTAAGGTGGGCCCTCAATGAGCAGTTCTTC. Protein: CASSQVRWALNEQFF. The chain recombines TRBV4-3 with TRBJ2-1; D uncertain. CDR3 length equals 15 residues. Germline CDR1 reads LGHNA; CDR2 reads YSLEER.

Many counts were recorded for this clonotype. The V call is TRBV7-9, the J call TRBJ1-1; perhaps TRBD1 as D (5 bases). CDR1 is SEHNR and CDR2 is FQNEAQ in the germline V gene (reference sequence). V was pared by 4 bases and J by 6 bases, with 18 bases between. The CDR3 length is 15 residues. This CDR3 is CASSSSGTPQAEAFF. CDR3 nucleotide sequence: TGTGCCAGCAGCTCTTCCGGGACCCCCCAAGCTGAAGCTTTCTTT.

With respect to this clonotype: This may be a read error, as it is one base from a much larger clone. The CDR3 here is CASSQALAGIGTQYF. The DNA for the CDR3 is TGCGCCAGCAGCCAAGCCCTAGCGGGGATTGGTACGCAGTATTTT. The chain carries TRBV4-1 and TRBJ2-3, with 9 bases aligning to TRBD2. The CDR3 has 15 amino acids. Germline V CDR1 and CDR2: MGHRA, YSYEKL. Germline trimming cut 1 base from V and 8 bases from J; bases unmatched to any gene: 7.